Each of the 5 T cell receptor beta chains below was sequenced from the same sample in a study of T-cell reconstitution after alpha-beta-depleted transplantation in children. Unique molecular identifiers were incorporated into the prepared TCRbeta library. MiXCR was run by TCRdb on the PCR reads, yielding one entry per CDR3 protein. The profile shows around 340,000 distinct CDR3 sequences, about 14% of them singletons. The sequencing here drew on PBMCs, taken from the stem cell graft. Receptors originate from a human donor who donated a stem cell graft to a child with Fanconi anemia.

This clonotype appeared a few times. V and J are TRBV7-8 and TRBJ1-5, with D tentatively TRBD1 (6 bases). Germline loops: CDR1 SGHVS, CDR2 FQNEAQ. The length of the CDR3 is 14 residues. V was trimmed by 7 bases and J by 4 bases, leaving 14 bases between them. The CDR3 nucleotides are TGTGCCAGCACCTCGTTTGGACAGAATCAGCCCCAGCATTTT. It codes for CASTSFGQNQPQHF. The full variable domain, with the rest looked up from reference TRBV7-8 and TRBJ1-5, is GAGVSQSPRYKVAKRGQDVALRCDPISGHVSLFWYQQALGQGPEFLTYFQNEAQLDKSGLPSDRFFAERPEGSVSTLKIQRTQQEDSAVYLCASTSFGQNQPQHFGDGTRLSIL.

This clonotype showed up many times. The V and J genes are TRBV7-2 and TRBJ1-1; 8 nucleotides line up with TRBD1. V lost 4 bases and J lost 4; bases outside the gene matches: 8. Germline V gene lookup returns CDR1 SGHTA and CDR2 FQGNSA. This CDR3 has 15 residues. For the CDR3, the DNA is TGTGCCAGCAGCTGGACAGGGACCGGGGTCACTGAAGCTTTCTTT. Translated, it gives CASSWTGTGVTEAFF. Full variable domain (missing parts from reference TRBV7-2 and TRBJ1-1): GAGVSQSPSNKVTEKGKDVELRCDPISGHTALYWYRQSLGQGLEFLIYFQGNSAPDKSGLPSDRFSAERTGGSVSTLTIQRTQQEDSAVYLCASSWTGTGVTEAFFGQGTRLTVV.

The chain combines TRBV20-1 with TRBJ2-3; D is undetermined. Germline V gene data show CDR1 as DFQATT and CDR2 as SNEGSKA (reference sequence). The CDR3 has 13 amino acids. With 5 bases removed from V and 1 base from J, the gap between germline ends came to 10 bases. The CDR3 bases are TGCAGTGCTGAGGCAGTCGGCACAGATACGCAGTATTTT. It encodes CSAEAVGTDTQYF.

This clonotype has at least ten counts. This chain uses TRBV5-1 with TRBJ2-3; D remains ambiguous. Trimming cost V 0 bases and J 2 bases, with 10 bases left between them. CDR3 length: 15 residues. Per the germline V gene, CDR1 is SGHRS and CDR2 is YFSETQ. The CDR3 DNA sequence: TGCGCCAGCAGCTTGGAATCACCTTTCACAGATACGCAGTATTTT. Translation gives CASSLESPFTDTQYF.

The genes are TRBV12-3 or TRBV12-4 and TRBJ1-1; D is possibly TRBD1 (6 bases). V was trimmed by 6 bases and J by 4 bases, leaving 18 bases between them. The CDR3 runs to 15 residues. The CDR3 DNA reads as TGTGCCAGCAGCCCCTCGGTGGGGGGCGGCACTGAAGCTTTCTTT. Its protein product is CASSPSVGGGTEAFF.